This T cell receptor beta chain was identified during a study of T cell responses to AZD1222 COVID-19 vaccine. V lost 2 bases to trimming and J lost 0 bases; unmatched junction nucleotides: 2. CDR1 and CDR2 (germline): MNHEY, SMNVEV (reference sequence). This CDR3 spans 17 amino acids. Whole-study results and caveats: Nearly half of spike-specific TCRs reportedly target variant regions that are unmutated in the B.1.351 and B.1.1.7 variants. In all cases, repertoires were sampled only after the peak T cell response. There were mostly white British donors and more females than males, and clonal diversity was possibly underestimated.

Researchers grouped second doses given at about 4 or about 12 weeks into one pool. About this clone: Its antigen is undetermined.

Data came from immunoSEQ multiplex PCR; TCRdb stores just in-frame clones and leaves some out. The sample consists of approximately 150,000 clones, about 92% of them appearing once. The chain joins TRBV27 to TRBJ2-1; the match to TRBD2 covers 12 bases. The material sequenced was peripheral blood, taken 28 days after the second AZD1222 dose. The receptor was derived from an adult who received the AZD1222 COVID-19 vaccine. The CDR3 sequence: CASSLLAGGLSYNEQFF. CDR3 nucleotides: TGTGCCAGCAGTTTACTAGCGGGAGGGCTCTCCTACAATGAGCAGTTCTTC.